This T cell receptor (beta chain) originates from a study of control samples from healthy donors and cancer patients. Produced via immunoSEQ multiplex PCR; TCRdb's table is partial and in-frame only. The table lists roughly 120,000 clones, 85% to 95% of them singletons, with around 1.6% in the top ten. The CDR3 is 13 amino acids. V was clipped by 9 bases and J by 3 bases; unmatched bases: 7. The germline V gene has CDR1 MNHEY and CDR2 SVGAGI. In its sample, this clone was seen once. Material for sequencing was PBMCs. The chain carries TRBV6-5 and TRBJ2-7, with 8 bases fitting TRBD1. The clonotype originates from a man aged 50 to 60 with head and neck cancer. This chain's CDR3 is CASGQGPDYEQYF. CDR3 nucleotides: TGTGCCAGTGGACAGGGACCGGACTACGAGCAGTACTTC.